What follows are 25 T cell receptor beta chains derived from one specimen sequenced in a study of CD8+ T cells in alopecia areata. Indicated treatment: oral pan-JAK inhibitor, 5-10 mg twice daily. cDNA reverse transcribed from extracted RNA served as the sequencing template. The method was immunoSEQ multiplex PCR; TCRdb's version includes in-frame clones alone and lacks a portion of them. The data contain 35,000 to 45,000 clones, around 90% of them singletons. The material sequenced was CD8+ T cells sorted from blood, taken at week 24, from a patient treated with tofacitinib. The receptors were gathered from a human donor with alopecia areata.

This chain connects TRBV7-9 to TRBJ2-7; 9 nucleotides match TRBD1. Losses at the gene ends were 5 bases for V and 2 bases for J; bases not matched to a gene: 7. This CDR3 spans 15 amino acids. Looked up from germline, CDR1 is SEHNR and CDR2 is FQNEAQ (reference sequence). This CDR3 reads CASSRQTGGTYEQYF. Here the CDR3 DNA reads TGTGCCAGCAGCCGCCAGACAGGGGGAACCTACGAGCAGTACTTC.

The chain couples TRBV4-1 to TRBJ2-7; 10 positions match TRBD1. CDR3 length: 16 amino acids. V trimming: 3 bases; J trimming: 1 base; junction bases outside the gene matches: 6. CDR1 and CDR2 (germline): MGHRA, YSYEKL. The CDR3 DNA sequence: TGCGCCAGCAGCCAGGACAGGGGGTACGATTCCTACGAGCAGTACTTC. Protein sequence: CASSQDRGYDSYEQYF.

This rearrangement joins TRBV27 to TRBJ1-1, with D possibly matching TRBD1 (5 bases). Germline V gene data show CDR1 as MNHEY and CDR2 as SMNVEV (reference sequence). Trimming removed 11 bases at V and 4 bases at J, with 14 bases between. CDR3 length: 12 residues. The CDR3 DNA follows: TGTGCCTGCGGTGCAGGGAGCACTGAAGCTTTCTTT. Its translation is CACGAGSTEAFF.

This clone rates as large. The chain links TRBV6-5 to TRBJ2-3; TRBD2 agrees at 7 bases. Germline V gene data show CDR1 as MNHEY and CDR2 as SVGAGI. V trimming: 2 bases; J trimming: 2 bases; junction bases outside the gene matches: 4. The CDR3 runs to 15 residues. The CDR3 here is CASSYGREPTDTQYF. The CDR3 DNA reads TGTGCCAGCAGTTACGGGCGGGAGCCCACAGATACGCAGTATTTT.

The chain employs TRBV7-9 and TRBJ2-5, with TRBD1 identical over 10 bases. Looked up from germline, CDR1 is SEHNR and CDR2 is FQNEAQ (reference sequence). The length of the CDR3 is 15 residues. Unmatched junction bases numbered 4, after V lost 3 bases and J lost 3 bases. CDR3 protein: CASSLLGQGKETQYF. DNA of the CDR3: TGTGCCAGCAGCTTGCTGGGACAGGGGAAAGAGACCCAGTACTTC.

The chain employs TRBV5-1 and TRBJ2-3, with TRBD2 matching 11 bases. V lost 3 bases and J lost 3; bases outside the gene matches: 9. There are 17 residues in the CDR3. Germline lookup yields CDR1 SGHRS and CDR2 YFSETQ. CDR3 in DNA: TGCGCCAGCAGCTCCCAAGGGACTAGCGGATATACAGATACGCAGTATTTT. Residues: CASSSQGTSGYTDTQYF.

CDR3: CASSWGLANPYNEQFF. The CDR3 coding sequence is TGTGCCAGCAGTTGGGGACTAGCGAACCCCTACAATGAGCAGTTCTTC. The chain joins TRBV28 to TRBJ2-1, with 10 bases fitting TRBD2. Germline V gene sequence: CDR1 MDHEN, CDR2 SYDVKM. The CDR3 contains 16 residues. V was clipped by 4 bases and J by 2 bases; unmatched bases: 5.

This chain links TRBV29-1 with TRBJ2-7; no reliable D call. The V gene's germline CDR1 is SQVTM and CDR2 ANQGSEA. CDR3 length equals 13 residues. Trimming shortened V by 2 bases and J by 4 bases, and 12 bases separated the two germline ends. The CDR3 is CSVEIEVPYEQYF. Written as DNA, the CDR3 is TGCAGCGTTGAAATCGAGGTCCCATACGAGCAGTACTTC.

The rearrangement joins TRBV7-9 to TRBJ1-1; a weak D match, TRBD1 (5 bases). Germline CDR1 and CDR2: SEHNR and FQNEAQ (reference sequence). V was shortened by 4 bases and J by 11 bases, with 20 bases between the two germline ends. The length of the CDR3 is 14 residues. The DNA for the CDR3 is TGTGCCAGCAGCTCTGAGGGCGTGGGGCGTGGCGCTTTCTTT. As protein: CASSSEGVGRGAFF.

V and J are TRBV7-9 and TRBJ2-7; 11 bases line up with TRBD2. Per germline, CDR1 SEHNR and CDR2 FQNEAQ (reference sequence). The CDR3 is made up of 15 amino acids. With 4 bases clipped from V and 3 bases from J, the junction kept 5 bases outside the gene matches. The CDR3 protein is CASSSRLAGGYEQYF. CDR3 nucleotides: TGTGCCAGCAGCTCCCGGCTAGCGGGGGGCTACGAGCAGTACTTC.

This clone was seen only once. CDR3 sequence (DNA): TGTGCCAGCAGTTACGGGGCTAGCGGGGCTTCTGAGCAGTACTTC. Its protein is CASSYGASGASEQYF. This chain joins TRBV6-5 and TRBJ2-7; 9 positions match TRBD2. The CDR3 runs 15 residues. V trimming: 2 bases; J trimming: 7 bases; junction bases outside the gene matches: 9. Germline V CDR1 and CDR2: MNHEY, SVGAGI.

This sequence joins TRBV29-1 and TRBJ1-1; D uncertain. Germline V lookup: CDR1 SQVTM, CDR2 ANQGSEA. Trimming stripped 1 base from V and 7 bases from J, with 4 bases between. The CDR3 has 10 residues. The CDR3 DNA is TGCAGCGTTGAAGGCCATGAAGCTTTCTTT. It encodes CSVEGHEAFF. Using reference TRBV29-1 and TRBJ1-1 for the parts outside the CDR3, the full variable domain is SAVISQKPSRDICQRGTSLTIQCQVDSQVTMMFWYRQQPGQSLTLIATANQGSEATYESGFVIDKFPISRPNLTFSTLTVSNMSPEDSSIYLCSVEGHEAFFGQGTRLTVV.

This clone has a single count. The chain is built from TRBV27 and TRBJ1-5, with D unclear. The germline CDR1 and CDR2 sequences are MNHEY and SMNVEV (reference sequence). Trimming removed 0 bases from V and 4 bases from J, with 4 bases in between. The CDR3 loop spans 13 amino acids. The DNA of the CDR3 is TGTGCCAGCAGTTTATCCGTAAATCAGCCCCAGCATTTT. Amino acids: CASSLSVNQPQHF.

CDR3 sequence: CASSLPFGYEQYF. CDR3 bases: TGTGCCAGCAGCCTCCCTTTTGGGTACGAGCAGTACTTC. The rearrangement uses TRBV13 and TRBJ2-7; D unresolved. The CDR3 sequence is 13 residues long. Germline V CDR1 and CDR2: PRHDT, FYEKMQ (reference sequence). The V end lost 5 bases, the J end lost 4 bases, and 12 bases lay between the germline ends.

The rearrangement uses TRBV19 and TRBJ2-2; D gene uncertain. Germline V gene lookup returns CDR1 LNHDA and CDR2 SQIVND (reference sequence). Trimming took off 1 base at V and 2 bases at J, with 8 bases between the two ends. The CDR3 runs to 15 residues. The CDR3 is CASSIVSGNTGELFF. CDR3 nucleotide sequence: TGTGCCAGTAGTATAGTTTCGGGTAACACCGGGGAGCTGTTTTTT.

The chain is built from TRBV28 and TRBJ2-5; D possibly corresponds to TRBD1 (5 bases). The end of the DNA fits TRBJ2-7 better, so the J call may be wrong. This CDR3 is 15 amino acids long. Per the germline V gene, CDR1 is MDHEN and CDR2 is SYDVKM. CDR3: CASIEGAASSYEQYF. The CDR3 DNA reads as TGTGCCAGCATCGAAGGGGCGGCATCCTCCTACGAGCAGTACTTC.

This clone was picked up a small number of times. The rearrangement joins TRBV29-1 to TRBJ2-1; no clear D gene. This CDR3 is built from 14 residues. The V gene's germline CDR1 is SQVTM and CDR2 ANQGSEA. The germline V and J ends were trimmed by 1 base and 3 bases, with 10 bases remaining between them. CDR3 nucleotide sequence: TGCAGCGTTGAAGGCCTGCCGGACTACAATGAGCAGTTCTTC. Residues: CSVEGLPDYNEQFF.

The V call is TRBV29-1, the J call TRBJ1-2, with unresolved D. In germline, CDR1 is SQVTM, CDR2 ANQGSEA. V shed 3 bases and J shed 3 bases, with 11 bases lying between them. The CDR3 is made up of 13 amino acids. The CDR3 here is CSVDQDAHYGYTF. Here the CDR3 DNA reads TGCAGCGTTGATCAGGACGCGCACTATGGCTACACCTTC.

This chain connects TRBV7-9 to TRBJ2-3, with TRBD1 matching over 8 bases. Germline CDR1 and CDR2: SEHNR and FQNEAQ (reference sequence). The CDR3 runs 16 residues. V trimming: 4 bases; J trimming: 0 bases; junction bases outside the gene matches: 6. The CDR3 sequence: CASSSLDRDSTDTQYF. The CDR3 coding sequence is TGTGCCAGCAGCTCGTTGGACAGGGATAGCACAGATACGCAGTATTTT.

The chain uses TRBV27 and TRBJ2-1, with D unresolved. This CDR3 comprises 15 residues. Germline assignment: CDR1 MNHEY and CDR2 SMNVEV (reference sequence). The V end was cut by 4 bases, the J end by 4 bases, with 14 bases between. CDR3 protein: CASSYAPRFYNEQFF. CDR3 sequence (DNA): TGTGCCAGCAGTTACGCTCCCCGATTTTACAATGAGCAGTTCTTC.

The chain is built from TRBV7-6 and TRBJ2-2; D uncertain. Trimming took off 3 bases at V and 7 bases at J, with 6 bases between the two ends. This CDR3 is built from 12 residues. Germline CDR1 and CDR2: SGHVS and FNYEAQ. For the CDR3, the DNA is TGTGCCAGCAGCTTGAGTGGCGGGGAGCTGTTTTTT. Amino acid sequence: CASSLSGGELFF. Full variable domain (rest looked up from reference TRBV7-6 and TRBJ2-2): GAGVSQSPRYKVTKRGQDVALRCDPISGHVSLYWYRQALGQGPEFLTYFNYEAQQDKSGLPNDRFSAERPEGSISTLTIQRTEQRDSAMYRCASSLSGGELFFGEGSRLTVL.

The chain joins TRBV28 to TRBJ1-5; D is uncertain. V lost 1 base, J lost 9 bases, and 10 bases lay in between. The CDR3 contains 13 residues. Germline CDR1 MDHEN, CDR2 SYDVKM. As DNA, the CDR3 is TGTGCCAGCAGTTTATCCACCCTTTGGCCCCAGCATTTT. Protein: CASSLSTLWPQHF.

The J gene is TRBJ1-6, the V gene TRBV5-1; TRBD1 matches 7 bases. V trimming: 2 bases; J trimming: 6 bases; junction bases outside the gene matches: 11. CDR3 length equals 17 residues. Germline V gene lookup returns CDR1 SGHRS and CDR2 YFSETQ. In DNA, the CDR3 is TGCGCCAGCAGCTTACGGAATGGACAGGAATTTAATTCACCCCTCCACTTT. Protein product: CASSLRNGQEFNSPLHF.

The CDR3 sequence: CASSGGLRTSYEQYF. The DNA for the CDR3 is TGTGCCAGCAGCGGTGGACTCAGGACCTCCTACGAGCAGTACTTC. The chain carries TRBV7-8 and TRBJ2-7, with D perhaps matching TRBD2 (5 bases). The CDR3 extends over 15 amino acids. Germline lookup yields CDR1 SGHVS and CDR2 FQNEAQ. V was cut by 5 bases and J by 0 bases, with 14 bases left in between.

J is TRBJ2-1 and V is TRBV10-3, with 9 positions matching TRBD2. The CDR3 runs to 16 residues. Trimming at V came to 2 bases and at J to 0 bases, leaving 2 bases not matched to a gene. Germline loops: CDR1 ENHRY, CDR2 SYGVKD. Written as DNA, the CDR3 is TGTGCCATCAGTGAGAGCGGGGGGAGCTCCTACAATGAGCAGTTCTTC. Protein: CAISESGGSSYNEQFF.